This T cell receptor beta chain was captured by sequencing in a study of T-cell reconstitution after alpha-beta-depleted transplantation in children. Findings and limits, study-wide: Most T-cell counts and diversity one year after the transplant came from T cells that were newly produced.

About this clonotype itself: Its antigen remains unidentified. Compared with germline, one end of the junction differs, possibly owing to a read error.

This CDR3 has 15 amino acids. Unique molecular identifiers were incorporated when the TCRbeta library was constructed. Each CDR3 protein is one row after TCRdb ran MiXCR on the PCR reads. The sample includes fewer than 85,000 distinct CDR3 sequences, over 12% of them seen just once. The chain is built from TRBV12-3 or TRBV12-4 and TRBJ2-5, with D tentatively TRBD1 or TRBD2 (5 bases each). Sequenced material: PBMCs, mostly from graft donor cells, taken 180 days after TCRalphabeta/CD19-depleted stem cell transplant. The sequence came from a male patient aged 2 to 9 who had a stem cell transplant for acute lymphoblastic leukemia, so the T cells may come from the graft donor. CDR3 sequence (DNA): TGTACCAGCAGTTTCCACTTTGGGGGAAGGGAGACCCAGTACTTC. This sequence encodes CTSSFHFGGRETQYF.